A single sample is the source of the 30 T cell receptor beta chains below, sequenced in a study of blood T cell repertoires in COVID-19. TCRdb's table, derived via immunoSEQ multiplex PCR, lists solely in-frame clones and lacks some. The data contain tens of thousands of clones, roughly four fifths of them singletons. Sequenced material: peripheral blood. The receptors originated from a human donor in a cohort sampled during active COVID-19.

The rearrangement joins TRBV18 to TRBJ1-2; tentative D call: TRBD1 (6 bases). Germline values: CDR1 KGHSH, CDR2 LQKENI. V was clipped by 1 base and J by 0 bases, with 24 bases between them. CDR3 size: 20 residues. DNA for the CDR3: TGTGCCAGCTCACCACTAAGGGTTCGGTCCAACAGGGAAGCTAACTATGGCTACACCTTC. This sequence encodes CASSPLRVRSNREANYGYTF.

The chain has TRBV6-5 and TRBJ1-6; D is uncertain. Germline V gene sequence: CDR1 MNHEY, CDR2 SVGAGI. The germline V and J ends were trimmed by 0 bases and 7 bases, with 4 bases remaining between them. CDR3 length equals 13 residues. CDR3 residues: CASSYSRNSPLHF. DNA of the CDR3: TGTGCCAGCAGTTACTCCAGGAATTCACCCCTCCACTTT.

CDR3 region: CASSLGTATYEQYF. CDR3 in DNA: TGTGCCAGCAGCTTAGGGACTGCCACTTACGAGCAGTACTTC. The rearrangement joins TRBV7-8 to TRBJ2-7, with D perhaps matching TRBD2 (5 bases). The germline V and J ends were trimmed by 1 base and 4 bases, with 11 bases remaining between them. The V gene's germline CDR1 is SGHVS and CDR2 FQNEAQ. CDR3 length equals 14 residues.

This sequence joins TRBV29-1 and TRBJ2-1, with D maybe TRBD2 (6 bases). Germline-derived CDR1 and CDR2 are SQVTM and ANQGSEA. The CDR3 has 10 amino acids. This CDR3 reads CSSGYNEQFF. The CDR3 DNA follows: TGCAGTAGCGGTTACAATGAGCAGTTCTTC.

The gene calls are TRBV21-1 and TRBJ2-2; TRBD1, the table's D call, was not compared with the DNA. TRBV21-1 is a known pseudogene. The CDR3 loop spans 17 amino acids. CDR3 coding DNA: TGTGCCAGCAGCAAAGGGCCCGGGACAGGGAAAACCGGGGAGCTGTTTTTT. As protein: CASSKGPGTGKTGELFF.

The V call is TRBV7-9, the J call TRBJ2-3; 9 bases map to TRBD1. The V gene end was trimmed by 3 bases and the J gene end by 5 bases; junction bases not matched to a gene: 12. Germline CDR1 SEHNR, CDR2 FQNEAQ (reference sequence). The CDR3 has 17 residues. The CDR3 bases are TGTGCCAGCAGCTTTTTCACCGGGACAGGGAGGGGAGATACGCAGTATTTT. Its translation: CASSFFTGTGRGDTQYF.

This rearrangement joins TRBV30 to TRBJ1-1, with D possibly matching TRBD1 (5 bases). Trimming left V 0 bases short and J 5 bases short, with 10 bases between. This CDR3 has 13 residues. The V gene's germline CDR1 is GTSNPN and CDR2 SVGIG (reference sequence). The CDR3 coding sequence is TGTGCCTGGAGTGTACAATCAGGGACTGAAGCTTTCTTT. Its protein product is CAWSVQSGTEAFF. The entire variable domain, with the rest obtained from reference TRBV30 and TRBJ1-1, is as follows: SQTIHQWPATLVQPVGSPLSLECTVEGTSNPNLYWYRQAAGRGLQLLFYSVGIGQISSEVPQNLSASRPQDRQFILSSKKLLLSDSGFYLCAWSVQSGTEAFFGQGTRLTVV.

The chain recombines TRBV7-9 with TRBJ2-1, with D maybe TRBD1 (6 bases). In germline, CDR1 is SEHNR, CDR2 FQNEAQ (reference sequence). This CDR3 spans 13 amino acids. V gave up 0 bases and J gave up 6 bases, with 6 bases separating them. The DNA for the CDR3 is TGTGCCAGCAGCTTAGCCAGGGGCAATGAGCAGTTCTTC. This encodes CASSLARGNEQFF.

The chain employs TRBV15 and TRBJ1-2; D remains unclear. The CDR3 covers 15 residues. The germline CDR1 and CDR2 sequences are LNHNV and YYDKDF (reference sequence). With 1 base removed from V and 1 base from J, the gap between germline ends came to 10 bases. CDR3 residues: CATSRGAAVNYGYTF. CDR3 DNA sequence: TGTGCCACCAGCAGAGGAGCGGCAGTTAACTATGGCTACACCTTC.

This chain connects TRBV5-6 to TRBJ2-2, with TRBD2 matching over 7 bases. The ends lost 5 bases at V and 6 bases at J; junction bases unmatched: 13. The CDR3 contains 16 residues. CDR1 and CDR2 from the germline V gene are SGHDT and YYEEEE. The CDR3 loop is CASRSAGTMISGELFF. The CDR3 DNA is TGTGCCAGCAGGAGCGCCGGGACTATGATCTCCGGGGAGCTGTTTTTT. Based on the CDR3 plus reference TRBV5-6 and TRBJ2-2, the full variable domain is DAGVTQSPTHLIKTRGQQVTLRCSPKSGHDTVSWYQQALGQGPQFIFQYYEEEERQRGNFPDRFSGHQFPNYSSELNVNALLLGDSALYLCASRSAGTMISGELFFGEGSRLTVL.

This clone is medium-sized in the sample. V usage is TRBV6-5 and J usage is TRBJ1-1, with D unclear. V gave up 5 bases and J gave up 1 base, with 11 bases separating them. CDR1 MNHEY and CDR2 SVGAGI come from the germline V gene. The CDR3 sequence is 14 residues long. The CDR3 here is CASSTYSGNTEAFF. DNA of the CDR3: TGTGCCAGCAGTACCTATTCCGGGAACACTGAAGCTTTCTTT.

The CDR3 DNA reads as TGTGCCAGCAGCTCAAAAGACACCCCGAGGGTTGAAGCTTTCTTT. It specifies CASSSKDTPRVEAFF. The chain uses TRBV7-9 and TRBJ1-1, with no clear D. The CDR3 spans 15 residues. Germline CDR1 reads SEHNR; CDR2 reads FQNEAQ (reference sequence). Between the trimmed V and J ends, which lost 4 bases and 7 bases, there was a span of 19 bases.

This sequence joins TRBV7-9 and TRBJ2-1, with 10 bases aligning to TRBD2. The CDR3 is 16 amino acids. Germline CDR1 reads SEHNR; CDR2 reads FQNEAQ (reference sequence). Trimming took 5 bases from V and 7 from J; bases not matched to a gene: 11. CDR3 region: CASSLLGLAGDNEQFF. CDR3 nucleotides: TGTGCCAGCAGCCTCCTGGGGCTAGCGGGGGATAATGAGCAGTTCTTC.

The table lists this clone with a count of one. The chain links TRBV19 to TRBJ1-3; D unclear. From germline, CDR1 is LNHDA and CDR2 SQIVND (reference sequence). This CDR3 spans 13 amino acids. The V gene lost 5 bases and the J gene lost 2 bases, with 7 bases spanning the gap. Written as DNA, the CDR3 is TGTGCCAGTAGTTCCCGTCCTGGAAACACCATATATTTT. It yields the protein CASSSRPGNTIYF.

In its sample, this clone was seen a few times. The chain couples TRBV11-2 to TRBJ2-7, with 7 bases aligning to TRBD1. Germline lookup yields CDR1 SGHAT and CDR2 FQNNGV. The CDR3 has 14 residues. J lost 3 bases, V lost 1 base, and 3 bases had no gene match. Written as DNA, the CDR3 is TGTGCCAGCAGCTTAGGCAGGGGGTACTACGAGCAGTACTTC. Protein sequence: CASSLGRGYYEQYF.

V is TRBV24-1 and J is TRBJ2-3; D not resolved. Per germline, CDR1 KGHDR and CDR2 SFDVKD. CDR3 length: 16 residues. V was shortened by 4 bases and J by 3 bases, with 16 bases between the two germline ends. CDR3 amino acids: CATSEPSGYGTDTQYF. As DNA, the CDR3 is TGTGCCACCAGTGAGCCCTCCGGGTATGGTACAGATACGCAGTATTTT.

V and J are TRBV30 and TRBJ1-1, with D tentatively TRBD1 (6 bases). Germline CDR1 is GTSNPN and CDR2 is SVGIG (reference sequence). Trimming stripped 2 bases from V and 3 bases from J, with 16 bases between. The CDR3 contains 15 residues. This chain's CDR3 is CAWSPGGGWDTEAFF. For the CDR3, the DNA is TGTGCCTGGAGTCCGGGGGGCGGTTGGGACACTGAAGCTTTCTTT.

V and J are TRBV3-1 (or the pseudogene TRBV3-2) and TRBJ1-1; 8 bases line up with TRBD1. Per germline, CDR1 LGHDT and CDR2 YNNKEL (reference sequence). CDR3 length: 13 residues. V trimming: 4 bases; J trimming: 4 bases; junction bases outside the gene matches: 2. CDR3 nucleotide sequence: TGTGCCAGCAGCCTTACAGGGGGCACTGAAGCTTTCTTT. This codes for CASSLTGGTEAFF.

The V and J genes are TRBV7-8 and TRBJ1-6; 10 nucleotides agree with TRBD1. This CDR3 is built from 16 residues. The junction had 5 bases not matched to a gene; V was cut back by 5 bases and J by 4 bases. From germline, CDR1 is SGHVS and CDR2 FQNEAQ. The CDR3 here is CASSATGGGYNSPLHF. CDR3 DNA: TGTGCCAGCAGCGCGACAGGGGGCGGGTATAATTCACCCCTCCACTTT.

V and J are TRBV6-5 and TRBJ2-5; D is ambiguous. The CDR3 runs to 15 residues. Looked up from germline, CDR1 is MNHEY and CDR2 is SVGAGI. The V and J ends lost 5 bases and 0 bases respectively, with 13 bases between them. As DNA, the CDR3 is TGTGCCAGCAGTCCCCTTACGGCGGACCAAGAGACCCAGTACTTC. It encodes CASSPLTADQETQYF.

The chain combines TRBV10-1 with TRBJ1-3; D is perhaps TRBD1 (5 bases). In germline, CDR1 is WNHNN, CDR2 SYGVQD (reference sequence). The CDR3 consists of 16 residues. V lost 4 bases to trimming and J lost 5 bases, with 18 bases between them. The CDR3 region has the DNA TGCGCCAGCAGTGCACCCCCCAAGGGGAACAGAAACACCATATATTTT. This translates into CASSAPPKGNRNTIYF.

This chain uses TRBV7-9 with TRBJ2-7; 7 bases are a match to TRBD2. This CDR3 region has 16 residues. CDR1 SEHNR and CDR2 FQNEAQ come from the germline V gene (reference sequence). The trim removed 5 bases at V and 4 bases at J, leaving 14 bases unmatched. The CDR3 is CASSPGWDGGRYEQYF. The CDR3 coding sequence is TGTGCCAGCAGCCCCGGCTGGGACGGGGGGAGGTACGAGCAGTACTTC.

The chain is built from TRBV5-6 and TRBJ2-3; tentatively, D is TRBD1 (6 bases). The length of the CDR3 is 14 residues. From germline, CDR1 is SGHDT and CDR2 YYEEEE. V shed 4 bases and J shed 2 bases, with 11 bases lying between them. Here the CDR3 DNA reads TGTGCCAGCAGCGCTGGACAGACCACAGATACGCAGTATTTT. Encoded protein: CASSAGQTTDTQYF.

The chain links TRBV18 to TRBJ2-7, with D uncertain. This CDR3 comprises 13 residues. V shed 2 bases and J shed 0 bases, with 5 bases lying between them. Germline V gene data show CDR1 as KGHSH and CDR2 as LQKENI. In DNA, the CDR3 is TGTGCCAGCTCACCAACAGACTCCTACGAGCAGTACTTC. Protein: CASSPTDSYEQYF.

The chain couples TRBV28 to TRBJ2-7; no clear D gene. CDR1 is MDHEN and CDR2 is SYDVKM in the germline V gene. V shed 3 bases and J shed 6 bases, with 6 bases lying between them. The CDR3 spans 11 residues. The CDR3 region is CASSFGPEQYF. The CDR3 bases are TGTGCCAGCAGTTTTGGCCCCGAGCAGTACTTC.

The J gene is TRBJ1-5, the V gene TRBV19; D might be TRBD1 (5 bases). The V end was cut by 6 bases, the J end by 5 bases, with 8 bases between. CDR1 and CDR2 from the germline V gene are LNHDA and SQIVND (reference sequence). The CDR3 is 12 amino acids. CDR3 nucleotide sequence: TGTGCCAGTAGACAGGTTGATCAGCCCCAGCATTTT. It codes for CASRQVDQPQHF.

The J gene is TRBJ2-7, the V gene TRBV7-3; D perhaps matches TRBD1 (6 bases). Trimming took off 5 bases at V and 4 bases at J, with 18 bases between the two ends. CDR1 and CDR2 (germline): SGHTA, FQGTGA. This CDR3 comprises 15 residues. Here the CDR3 DNA reads TGTGCCAGCAGCCCGGAACCCGGGACAATGTACGAGCAGTACTTC. Protein: CASSPEPGTMYEQYF.

This clone turned up a few times. This sequence joins TRBV2 and TRBJ2-3, with D uncertain. Germline CDR1 and CDR2: SNHLY and FYNNEI. This CDR3 has 13 residues. Deletions cut 10 bases from V and 2 bases from J, with 13 bases between. The chain's CDR3 is CAIPLLVTDTQYF. The CDR3 DNA is TGTGCCATTCCCCTCCTCGTCACAGATACGCAGTATTTT.

V gene TRBV5-6 combines with J gene TRBJ1-4; D is unresolved. V lost 1 base to trimming and J lost 1 base, with 5 bases between them. This CDR3 has 14 residues. The germline CDR1 and CDR2 sequences are SGHDT and YYEEEE. The CDR3 here is CASSLRGTNEKLFF. The CDR3 nucleotides are TGTGCCAGCAGCTTGCGGGGAACTAATGAAAAACTGTTTTTT. The full variable domain, completed using reference TRBV5-6 and TRBJ1-4, is DAGVTQSPTHLIKTRGQQVTLRCSPKSGHDTVSWYQQALGQGPQFIFQYYEEEERQRGNFPDRFSGHQFPNYSSELNVNALLLGDSALYLCASSLRGTNEKLFFGSGTQLSVL.

J is TRBJ1-2 and V is TRBV9; TRBD1 is a possible D gene (5 bases). This CDR3 contains 12 residues. The germline gives CDR1 SGDLS, CDR2 YYNGEE. Trimming took off 4 bases at V and 5 bases at J, with 9 bases between the two ends. Here the CDR3 DNA reads TGTGCCAGCAGCCCCCGGGGGTATGGCTACACCTTC. Its translation: CASSPRGYGYTF.